The source of this T cell receptor (beta chain) is a study of T cell repertoires in cytomegalovirus infection. Study summary: Carrying CMV and the relevant HLA type showed in public TCR beta signatures. Study-level points and caveats: Across the ex vivo response, the dominant clonotypes were HLA-C-restricted CMV-specific TCR beta clonotypes.

V lost 2 bases and J lost 0, with 14 bases in between. CDR3 length equals 17 residues. The germline gives CDR1 SGHVS, CDR2 FQNEAQ. This clonotype was seen ten or more times. Its antigen is not known. TCRdb re-called the reads with MiXCR, one entry per CDR3 protein. This table holds just under 500,000 distinct CDR3 sequences, around 35% found once. The chain joins TRBV7-8 to TRBJ1-5; maybe TRBD1 (6 bases). The receptor was isolated from a human donor in good health (CMV status not recorded). Some clones in this sample may be carry-over from other donors' samples. Sequencing used cultured PBMCs, obtained from culture after CMV antigen stimulation. Here the CDR3 DNA reads TGTGCCAGCAGCTTACGAGGACAGAGATCTAGCAATCAGCCCCAGCATTTT. The encoded protein is CASSLRGQRSSNQPQHF.